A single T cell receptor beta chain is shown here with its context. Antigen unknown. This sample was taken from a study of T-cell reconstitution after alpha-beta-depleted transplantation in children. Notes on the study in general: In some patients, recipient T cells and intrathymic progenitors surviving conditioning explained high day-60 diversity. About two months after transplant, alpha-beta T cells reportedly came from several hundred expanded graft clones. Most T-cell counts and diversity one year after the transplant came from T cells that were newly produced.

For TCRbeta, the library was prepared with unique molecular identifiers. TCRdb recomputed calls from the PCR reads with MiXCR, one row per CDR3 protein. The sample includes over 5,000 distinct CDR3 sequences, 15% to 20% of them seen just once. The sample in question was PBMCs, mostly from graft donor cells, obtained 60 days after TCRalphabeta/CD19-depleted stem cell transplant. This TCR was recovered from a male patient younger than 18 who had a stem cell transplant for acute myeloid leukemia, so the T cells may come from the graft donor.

The CDR3 protein is CSARPTGGGGNQPQHF. The CDR3 DNA reads TGCAGTGCTAGGCCAACAGGGGGCGGTGGCAATCAGCCCCAGCATTTT. The chain joins TRBV20-1 to TRBJ1-5; 9 bases fit TRBD1. The CDR3 totals 16 residues. Germline values: CDR1 DFQATT, CDR2 SNEGSKA (reference sequence). The V gene end was trimmed by 3 bases and the J gene end by 2 bases; junction bases not matched to a gene: 8.